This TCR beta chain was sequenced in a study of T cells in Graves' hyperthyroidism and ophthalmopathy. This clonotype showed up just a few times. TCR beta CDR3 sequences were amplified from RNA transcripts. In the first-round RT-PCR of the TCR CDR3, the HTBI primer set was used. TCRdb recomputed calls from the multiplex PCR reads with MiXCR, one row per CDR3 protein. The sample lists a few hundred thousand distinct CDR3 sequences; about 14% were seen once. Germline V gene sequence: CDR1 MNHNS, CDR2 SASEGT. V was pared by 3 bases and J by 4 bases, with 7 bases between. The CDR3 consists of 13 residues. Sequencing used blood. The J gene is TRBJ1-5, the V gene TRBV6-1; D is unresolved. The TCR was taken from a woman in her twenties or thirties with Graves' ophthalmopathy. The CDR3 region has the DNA TGTGCCAGCAGTGAGGGTTGGAATCAGCCCCAGCATTTT. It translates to CASSEGWNQPQHF.